These 16 T cell receptor beta chains were all obtained from the same sample, sequenced in a study of chemoradiotherapy in HPV16-positive cancers. This table comes from immunoSEQ multiplex PCR, and its TCRdb copy is limited to in-frame clones, with some not included. Among about 13,000 clones, around 85% were seen once, and the ten largest hold about 5.8%. The sequences come from blood, collected from a patient who underwent chemoradiotherapy. The receptors originated from a human donor with HPV-associated anogenital cancer.

About this clone: It is likely a read error, because the conserved phenylalanine at the end of the CDR3 is missing. Because the CDR3's place on the DNA is in doubt, the DNA is left out and the CDR3 is given as listed by TCRdb. The chain uses TRBV10-3 and TRBJ1-6; the table names TRBD1, a call not compared with the DNA. Germline V gene data show CDR1 as ENHRY and CDR2 as SYGVKD. The CDR3 extends over 15 residues, inclusive of both ends. The CDR3 region is CAISESYGQKFTPPL.

The CDR3 DNA follows: TGTGCCTGGAGTGCTGTCAGGGGGGGCGAGCAGTACTTC. Protein product: CAWSAVRGGEQYF. This sequence joins TRBV30 and TRBJ2-7; perhaps D is TRBD1 or TRBD2 (7 bases each). Trimming pared 1 base from V and 6 bases from J, leaving 13 bases between. The V gene's germline CDR1 is GTSNPN and CDR2 SVGIG (reference sequence). The CDR3 loop spans 13 amino acids. Combining the CDR3 with reference TRBV30 and TRBJ2-7 gives the whole variable domain SQTIHQWPATLVQPVGSPLSLECTVEGTSNPNLYWYRQAAGRGLQLLFYSVGIGQISSEVPQNLSASRPQDRQFILSSKKLLLSDSGFYLCAWSAVRGGEQYFGPGTRLTVT.

The chain combines TRBV28 with TRBJ1-4; D is ambiguous. The V end lost 5 bases, the J end lost 8 bases, and 18 bases lay between the germline ends. Germline V CDR1 and CDR2: MDHEN, SYDVKM. The CDR3 length is 15 residues. The CDR3 loop reads CASSNREGKWEKLFF. In nucleotides, the CDR3 is TGTGCCAGCAGTAACCGGGAGGGAAAGTGGGAAAAACTGTTTTTT.

The V and J genes are TRBV7-2 and TRBJ1-4; TRBD1 is a possible D gene (6 bases). Germline CDR1 SGHTA, CDR2 FQGNSA. This CDR3 is 14 amino acids long. V was shortened by 3 bases and J by 8 bases, with 13 bases between the two germline ends. CDR3 in amino acids: CASSLRGQGEKLFF. The CDR3 nucleotides read TGTGCCAGCAGCTTGCGCGGGCAGGGGGAAAAACTGTTTTTT.

The chain uses TRBV19 and TRBJ2-2; TRBD1 matches at 7 bases. CDR1 is LNHDA, CDR2 SQIVND, per germline (reference sequence). J was trimmed by 4 bases and V by 5 bases; bases with no gene match: 7. The CDR3 runs to 15 residues. The CDR3 here is CASSSTGAGTGELFF. CDR3 DNA sequence: TGTGCCAGTAGTTCAACAGGGGCGGGCACCGGGGAGCTGTTTTTT.

The chain links TRBV7-9 to TRBJ2-2, with a weak D call TRBD2 (5 bases). This CDR3 is 13 amino acids long. Germline loops: CDR1 SEHNR, CDR2 FQNEAQ (reference sequence). Trimming stripped 2 bases from V and 7 bases from J, with 8 bases between. The CDR3 reads CASSLMGDGELFF. Written as DNA, the CDR3 is TGTGCCAGCAGCTTAATGGGAGACGGGGAGCTGTTTTTT. The full variable domain, its missing parts supplied by reference TRBV7-9 and TRBJ2-2, is DTGVSQNPRHKITKRGQNVTFRCDPISEHNRLYWYRQTLGQGPEFLTYFQNEAQLEKSRLLSDRFSAERPKGSFSTLEIQRTEQGDSAMYLCASSLMGDGELFFGEGSRLTVL.

The J gene is TRBJ2-5, the V gene TRBV5-1; 13 bases are shared with TRBD2. This CDR3 contains 16 residues. Trimming at V came to 2 bases and at J to 1 base, leaving 2 bases not matched to a gene. From germline, CDR1 is SGHRS and CDR2 YFSETQ. CDR3 loop: CASSLTSGGVQETQYF. CDR3 nucleotides: TGCGCCAGCAGCTTAACTAGCGGGGGGGTCCAAGAGACCCAGTACTTC. Together with reference TRBV5-1 and TRBJ2-5, the CDR3 gives the full variable domain: KAGVTQTPRYLIKTRGQQVTLSCSPISGHRSVSWYQQTPGQGLQFLFEYFSETQRNKGNFPGRFSGRQFSNSRSEMNVSTLELGDSALYLCASSLTSGGVQETQYFGPGTRLLVL.

V is TRBV5-1 and J is TRBJ2-1; D not resolved. Germline-derived CDR1 and CDR2 are SGHRS and YFSETQ. Trimming cost V 0 bases and J 6 bases, with 10 bases left between them. The CDR3 contains 14 residues. CDR3 sequence: CASSLGASINEQFF. CDR3 sequence (DNA): TGCGCCAGCAGCTTGGGGGCTAGTATCAATGAGCAGTTCTTC.

J is TRBJ2-5 and V is TRBV4-2; possible D gene TRBD2, 6 bases. The V gene's germline CDR1 is LGHNA and CDR2 YNFKEQ. The CDR3 is 15 amino acids. V was shortened by 2 bases and J by 4 bases, with 14 bases between the two germline ends. CDR3 in DNA: TGTGCCAGCAGCCAAACAACTAGCAACGGAGAGACCCAGTACTTC. Translation gives CASSQTTSNGETQYF.

The chain couples TRBV5-4 to TRBJ1-5; D gene uncertain. CDR3 size: 13 residues. The V end was cut by 3 bases, the J end by 6 bases, with 10 bases between. Germline V gives CDR1 SGHNT, CDR2 YYREEE (reference sequence). The CDR3 reads CASSSAPGQPQHF. The CDR3 DNA follows: TGTGCCAGCAGCTCCGCCCCCGGTCAGCCCCAGCATTTT.

The chain has TRBV19 and TRBJ2-7; TRBD1 matches 9 bases. There are 14 residues in the CDR3. V lost 4 bases and J lost 4; bases outside the gene matches: 5. Germline V gives CDR1 LNHDA, CDR2 SQIVND (reference sequence). The CDR3 loop is CASSKGQGLYEQYF. DNA of the CDR3: TGTGCCAGTAGTAAGGGACAGGGTCTATACGAGCAGTACTTC.

The count of this clone is one. The V gene is TRBV5-1, the J gene TRBJ2-7, with 11 bases identical to TRBD1. Trimming cost V 2 bases and J 5 bases; bases outside gene matches: 3. From germline, CDR1 is SGHRS and CDR2 YFSETQ. The CDR3 spans 14 residues. CDR3 in amino acids: CASSLGTGGNEQYF. CDR3 DNA sequence: TGCGCCAGCAGCTTAGGGACAGGGGGGAACGAGCAGTACTTC.

The chain combines TRBV25-1 with TRBJ2-1; possibly TRBD1 or TRBD2 for D (6 bases each). There are 14 residues in the CDR3. From germline, CDR1 is MGHDK and CDR2 SYGVNS. V lost 6 bases to trimming and J lost 4 bases, with 13 bases between them. In nucleotides, the CDR3 is TGTGCCAGCAGATCCGGGGGCCCTTACAATGAGCAGTTCTTC. This gives the protein CASRSGGPYNEQFF.

In its sample, this clone was seen a few times. The rearrangement joins TRBV15 to TRBJ2-5, with TRBD2 matching 8 bases. With 9 bases clipped from V and 5 bases from J, the junction kept 17 bases outside the gene matches. The CDR3 is 16 amino acids. Germline V gives CDR1 LNHNV, CDR2 YYDKDF (reference sequence). The CDR3 loop reads CATQTGGRGVQETQYF. CDR3 bases: TGTGCCACTCAAACGGGAGGGCGCGGGGTCCAGGAGACCCAGTACTTC.

The rearrangement uses TRBV7-9 and TRBJ1-4; 10 positions match TRBD1. The CDR3 loop spans 16 amino acids. Germline CDR1 is SEHNR and CDR2 is FQNEAQ (reference sequence). After removal of 5 bases from V and 4 bases from J, the junction contained 7 bases not matched to a gene. The CDR3: CASSTGTGVRNEKLFF. CDR3 sequence (DNA): TGTGCCAGCAGCACCGGGACAGGGGTTCGTAATGAAAAACTGTTTTTT. Supplemented by reference TRBV7-9 and TRBJ1-4, the full variable domain reads DTGVSQNPRHKITKRGQNVTFRCDPISEHNRLYWYRQTLGQGPEFLTYFQNEAQLEKSRLLSDRFSAERPKGSFSTLEIQRTEQGDSAMYLCASSTGTGVRNEKLFFGSGTQLSVL.

The V gene is TRBV6-4, the J gene TRBJ2-7; 11 nucleotides line up with TRBD2. The CDR3 extends over 18 amino acids. V shed 2 bases and J 2 bases; nucleotides not matched to a gene: 11. Germline V gene sequence: CDR1 MRHNA, CDR2 SNTAGT. The DNA for the CDR3 is TGTGCCAGCAGTGACACCGGGACTAGCGGCCTTGGGGCCTACGAGCAGTACGTC. Encoded protein: CASSDTGTSGLGAYEQYV.